Following are 8 T cell receptor beta chains from one sample sequenced in a study of T cell repertoires in cytomegalovirus infection. TCRdb independently ran MiXCR on the reads; one entry per CDR3 protein. The table shows tens of thousands of distinct CDR3 sequences, with around 3.8% occurring only once. The sample comprised PBMCs. The receptors were sampled from a human donor in good health (CMV status not recorded). Some clones in this sample may be carry-over from other donors' samples.

This clonotype was seen repeatedly, ten times or more. The CDR3, as DNA: TGTGCCAGCAGCTCGGCAGGGGGCGACTATGGCTACACCTTC. This encodes CASSSAGGDYGYTF. The chain recombines TRBV7-2 with TRBJ1-2; 8 bases align to TRBD1. Germline CDR1 reads SGHTA; CDR2 reads FQGNSA. This CDR3 has 14 residues. V gave up 4 bases and J gave up 3 bases; unmatched junction bases: 4.

This clonotype was counted many times. The rearrangement uses TRBV20-1 and TRBJ2-2, with unresolved D. Deletions cut 6 bases from V and 3 bases from J, with 8 bases between. The CDR3 is made up of 12 amino acids. CDR1 and CDR2 (germline): DFQATT, SNEGSKA (reference sequence). The CDR3 spells CSAATDTGELFF. The CDR3 region has the DNA TGCAGTGCCGCGACGGACACCGGGGAGCTGTTTTTT.

The sample holds many counts of this clonotype. CDR3 in DNA: TGTGCCAGTAGTCCTCAGAAATCGAACACCGGGGAGCTGTTTTTT. Encoded protein: CASSPQKSNTGELFF. This chain joins TRBV19 and TRBJ2-2; the D is unclear. The CDR3 loop spans 15 amino acids. Looked up from germline, CDR1 is LNHDA and CDR2 is SQIVND (reference sequence). Trimming removed 5 bases at V and 0 bases at J, with 10 bases between. Looking up the rest from reference TRBV19 and TRBJ2-2 gives the full variable domain: DGGITQSPKYLFRKEGQNVTLSCEQNLNHDAMYWYRQDPGQGLRLIYYSQIVNDFQKGDIAEGYSVSREKKESFPLTVTSAQKNPTAFYLCASSPQKSNTGELFFGEGSRLTVL.

This clonotype was detected many times. The gene calls are TRBV7-4 and TRBJ2-7; 9 bases are shared with TRBD2. V gave up 5 bases and J gave up 0 bases; unmatched junction bases: 8. The CDR3 has 16 amino acids. CDR1 is SGHVT and CDR2 is SQSDAQ in the germline V gene. The CDR3 loop reads CASSRGGTSHSYEQYF. The CDR3 coding sequence is TGTGCCAGCAGCCGGGGCGGGACTAGCCACTCCTACGAGCAGTACTTC.

This clonotype was observed a handful of times. This sequence joins TRBV18 and TRBJ1-1; D might be TRBD1 (6 bases). Germline V CDR1 and CDR2: KGHSH, LQKENI. CDR3 length: 13 amino acids. V lost 4 bases, J lost 6 bases, and 12 bases lay in between. The CDR3 sequence is CASSHSGVSEAFF. Here the CDR3 DNA reads TGTGCCAGCTCACACTCAGGGGTCTCTGAAGCTTTCTTT.

There are many counts of this clonotype. V gene TRBV7-2 combines with J gene TRBJ1-6, with D possibly being TRBD1 (5 bases). Between the trimmed V and J ends, which lost 1 base and 8 bases, there was a span of 15 bases. Per germline, CDR1 SGHTA and CDR2 FQGNSA. The CDR3 is 16 residues long. This CDR3 is CASSLGGTAPYSPLHF. For the CDR3, the DNA is TGTGCCAGCAGCTTAGGAGGGACGGCCCCTTATTCACCCCTCCACTTT.

This clonotype was counted ten times or more. V gene TRBV7-2 combines with J gene TRBJ2-5, with 7 bases lining up with TRBD1. With 2 bases clipped from V and 5 bases from J, the junction kept 5 bases outside the gene matches. CDR1 and CDR2 (germline): SGHTA, FQGNSA. The CDR3 is made up of 14 amino acids. The CDR3 DNA sequence: TGTGCCAGCAGCTTACTGGACAGGTTGGAGACCCAGTACTTC. This encodes CASSLLDRLETQYF.

In its sample, this clonotype was seen many times. V and J are TRBV11-3 and TRBJ1-1, with a tentative D call TRBD1 (5 bases). V was pared by 3 bases and J by 3 bases, with 17 bases between. CDR3 size: 16 residues. Germline V gives CDR1 SGHNT, CDR2 YENEEA. CDR3 nucleotides: TGTGCCAGCAGCTTTACAGGCTATTCCACGGACACTGAAGCTTTCTTT. Translating it yields CASSFTGYSTDTEAFF.